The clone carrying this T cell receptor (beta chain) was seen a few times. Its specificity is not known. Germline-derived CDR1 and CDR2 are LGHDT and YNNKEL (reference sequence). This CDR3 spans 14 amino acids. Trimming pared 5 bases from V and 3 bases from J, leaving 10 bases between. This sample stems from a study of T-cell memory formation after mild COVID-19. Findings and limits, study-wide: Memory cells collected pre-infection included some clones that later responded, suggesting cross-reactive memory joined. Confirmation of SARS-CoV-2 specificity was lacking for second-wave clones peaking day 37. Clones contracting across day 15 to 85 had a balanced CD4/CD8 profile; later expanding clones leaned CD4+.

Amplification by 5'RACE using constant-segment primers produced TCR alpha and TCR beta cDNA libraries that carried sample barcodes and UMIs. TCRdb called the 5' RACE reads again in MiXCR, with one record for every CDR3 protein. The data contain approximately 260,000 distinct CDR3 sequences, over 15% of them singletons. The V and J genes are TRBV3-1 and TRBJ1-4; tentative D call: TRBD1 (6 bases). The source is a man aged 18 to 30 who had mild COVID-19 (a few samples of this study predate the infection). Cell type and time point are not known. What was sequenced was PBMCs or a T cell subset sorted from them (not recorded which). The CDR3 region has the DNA TGTGCCAGCAGCTACAGGGCCGCTAATGAAAAACTGTTTTTT. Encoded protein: CASSYRAANEKLFF.